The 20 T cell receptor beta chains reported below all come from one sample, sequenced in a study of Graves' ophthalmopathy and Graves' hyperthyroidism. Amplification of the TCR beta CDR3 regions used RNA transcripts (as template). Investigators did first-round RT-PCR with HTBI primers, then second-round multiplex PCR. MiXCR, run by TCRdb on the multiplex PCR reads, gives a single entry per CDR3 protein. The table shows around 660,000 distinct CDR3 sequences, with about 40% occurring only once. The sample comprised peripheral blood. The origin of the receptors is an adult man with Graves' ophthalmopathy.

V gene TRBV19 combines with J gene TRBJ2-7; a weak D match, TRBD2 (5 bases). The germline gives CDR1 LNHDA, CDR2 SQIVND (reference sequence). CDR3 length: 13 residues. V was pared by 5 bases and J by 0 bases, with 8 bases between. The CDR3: CASSGGFSYEQYF. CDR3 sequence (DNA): TGTGCCAGTAGTGGCGGGTTCTCCTACGAGCAGTACTTC.

The CDR3 sequence is CATRGTGRPYEQYF. The CDR3 DNA reads TGTGCCACCAGGGGCACGGGTCGCCCCTACGAGCAGTACTTC. The genes are TRBV24-1 and TRBJ2-7, with D unclear. V gave up 7 bases and J gave up 2 bases, with 14 bases separating them. Germline-derived CDR1 and CDR2 are KGHDR and SFDVKD. The CDR3 has 14 residues.

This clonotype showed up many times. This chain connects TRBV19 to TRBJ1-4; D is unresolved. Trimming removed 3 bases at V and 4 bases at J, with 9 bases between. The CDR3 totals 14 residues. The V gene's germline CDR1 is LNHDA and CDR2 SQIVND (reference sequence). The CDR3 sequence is CASSMGRYNEKLFF. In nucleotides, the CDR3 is TGTGCCAGTAGTATGGGCCGTTATAATGAAAAACTGTTTTTT.

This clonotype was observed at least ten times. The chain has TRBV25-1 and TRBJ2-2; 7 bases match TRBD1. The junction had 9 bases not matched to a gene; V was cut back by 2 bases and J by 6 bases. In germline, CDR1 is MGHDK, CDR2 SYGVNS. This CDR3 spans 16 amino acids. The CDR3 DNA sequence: TGTGCCAGCAGTGAAAGGGCAGGGGGAAGTTCCGGGGAGCTGTTTTTT. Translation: CASSERAGGSSGELFF.

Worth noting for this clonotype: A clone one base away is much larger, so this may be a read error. In nucleotides, the CDR3 is TGTGCCAGCAGCCCTGCGGGACAGGGTGGACCTGGAAGCACCATATATTTT. Encoded protein: CASSPAGQGGPGSTIYF. The rearrangement links TRBV7-3 to TRBJ1-3; 9 nucleotides align to TRBD1. The CDR3 runs to 17 residues. CDR1 and CDR2 from the germline V gene are SGHTA and FQGTGA.

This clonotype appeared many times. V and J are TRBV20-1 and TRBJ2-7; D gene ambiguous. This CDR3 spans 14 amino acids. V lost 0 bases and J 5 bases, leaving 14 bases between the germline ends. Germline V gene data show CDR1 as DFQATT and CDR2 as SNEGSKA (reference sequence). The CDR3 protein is CSARDGQGIHEQYF. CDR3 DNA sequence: TGCAGTGCTAGAGATGGGCAAGGGATCCACGAGCAGTACTTC.

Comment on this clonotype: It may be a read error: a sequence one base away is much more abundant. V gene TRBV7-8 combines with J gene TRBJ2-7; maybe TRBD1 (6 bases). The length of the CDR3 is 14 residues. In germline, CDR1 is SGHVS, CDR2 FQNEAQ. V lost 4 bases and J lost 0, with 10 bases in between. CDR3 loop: CASSSGQISYEQYF. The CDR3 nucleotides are TGTGCCAGCAGCTCTGGACAGATCTCCTACGAGCAGTACTTC.

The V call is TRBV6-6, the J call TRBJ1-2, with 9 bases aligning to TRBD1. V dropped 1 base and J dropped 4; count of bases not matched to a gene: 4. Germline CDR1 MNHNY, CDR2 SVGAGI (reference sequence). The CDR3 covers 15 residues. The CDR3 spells CASSYLTGGSYGYTF. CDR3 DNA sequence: TGTGCCAGCAGTTACTTAACAGGGGGCTCCTATGGCTACACCTTC.

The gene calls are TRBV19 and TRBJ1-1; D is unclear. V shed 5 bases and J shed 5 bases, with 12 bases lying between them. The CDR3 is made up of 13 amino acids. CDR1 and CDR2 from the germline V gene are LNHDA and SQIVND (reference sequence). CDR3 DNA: TGTGCCAGTAGTGCTCAGGTGCGTACTGAAGCTTTCTTT. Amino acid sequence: CASSAQVRTEAFF.

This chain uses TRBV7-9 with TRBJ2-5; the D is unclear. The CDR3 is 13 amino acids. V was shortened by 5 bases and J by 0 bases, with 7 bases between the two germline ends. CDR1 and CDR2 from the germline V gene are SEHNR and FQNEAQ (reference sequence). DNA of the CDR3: TGTGCCAGCAGCGTTGTATACCAAGAGACCCAGTACTTC. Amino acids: CASSVVYQETQYF.

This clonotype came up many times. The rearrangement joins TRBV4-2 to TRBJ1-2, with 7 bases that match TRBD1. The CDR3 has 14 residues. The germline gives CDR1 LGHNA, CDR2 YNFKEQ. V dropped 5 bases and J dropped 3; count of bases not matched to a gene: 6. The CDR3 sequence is CASSGRGFDYGYTF. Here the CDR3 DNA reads TGTGCCAGCAGCGGCAGGGGGTTCGACTATGGCTACACCTTC.

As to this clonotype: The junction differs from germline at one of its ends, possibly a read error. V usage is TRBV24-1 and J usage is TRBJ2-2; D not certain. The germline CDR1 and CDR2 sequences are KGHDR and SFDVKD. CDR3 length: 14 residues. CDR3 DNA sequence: TGTGCCAGCAGTAGTCGGGCGAGCACCGGGGAGCTGTTTTTT. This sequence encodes CASSSRASTGELFF.

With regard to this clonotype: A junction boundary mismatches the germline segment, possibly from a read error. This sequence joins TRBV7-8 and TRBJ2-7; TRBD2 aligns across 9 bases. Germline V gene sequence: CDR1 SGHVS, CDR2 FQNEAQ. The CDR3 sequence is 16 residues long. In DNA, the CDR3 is TGTGCCAGCAGCCCCCCCCCCCAGCGGGAGGTGTACGGGCAGTACTTC. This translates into CASSPPPQREVYGQYF.

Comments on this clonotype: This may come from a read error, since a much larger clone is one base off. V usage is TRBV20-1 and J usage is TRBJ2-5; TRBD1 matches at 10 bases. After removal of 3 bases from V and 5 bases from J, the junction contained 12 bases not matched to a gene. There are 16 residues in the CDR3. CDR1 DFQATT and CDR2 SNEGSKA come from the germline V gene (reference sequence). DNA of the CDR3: TGCAGTGCTAGCACGTGGGGACAGGGGATGCCGGAGACCCAGTACTTC. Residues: CSASTWGQGMPETQYF.

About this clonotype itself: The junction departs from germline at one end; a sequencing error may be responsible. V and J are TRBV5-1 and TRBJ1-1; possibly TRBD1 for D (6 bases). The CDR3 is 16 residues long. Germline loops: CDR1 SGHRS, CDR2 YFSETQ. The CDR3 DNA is TGCGTCAGCGCCCGACGCGGGGGCGCCGGGAACACTGAAGCTTTCTTT. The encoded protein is CVSARRGGAGNTEAFF.

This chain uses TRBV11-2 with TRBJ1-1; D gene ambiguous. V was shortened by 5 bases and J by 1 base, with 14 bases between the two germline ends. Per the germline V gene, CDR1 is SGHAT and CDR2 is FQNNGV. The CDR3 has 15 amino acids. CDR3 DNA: TGTGCCAGCAGCCACCCGGTGACGGGGAACACTGAAGCTTTCTTT. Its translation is CASSHPVTGNTEAFF.

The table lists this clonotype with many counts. DNA for the CDR3: TGTGCCAGCAGCGTAGGAGGGACAGGGATCGCCCAGTACTTC. It encodes CASSVGGTGIAQYF. V and J are TRBV9 and TRBJ2-5, with 9 bases matching TRBD1. Per germline, CDR1 SGDLS and CDR2 YYNGEE. Germline trimming cut 0 bases from V and 9 bases from J; bases unmatched to any gene: 6. The CDR3 has 14 amino acids.

CDR3 bases: TGTGCCACACGGCTAGCGGGGGATCAGCCCCAGCATTTT. It codes for CATRLAGDQPQHF. The chain has TRBV15 and TRBJ1-5, with D tentatively TRBD1 (5 bases). The CDR3 extends over 13 amino acids. From germline, CDR1 is LNHNV and CDR2 YYDKDF (reference sequence). Trimming left V 9 bases short and J 5 bases short, with 14 bases between.

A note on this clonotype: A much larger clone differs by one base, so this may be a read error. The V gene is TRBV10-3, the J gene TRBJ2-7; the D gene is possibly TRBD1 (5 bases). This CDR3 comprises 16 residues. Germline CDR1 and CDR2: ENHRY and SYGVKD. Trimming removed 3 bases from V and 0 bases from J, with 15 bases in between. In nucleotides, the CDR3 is TGTGCCATCAGTGACTCGGCTACAGGCAGCTCCTACGAGCAGTACTTC. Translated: CAISDSATGSSYEQYF.

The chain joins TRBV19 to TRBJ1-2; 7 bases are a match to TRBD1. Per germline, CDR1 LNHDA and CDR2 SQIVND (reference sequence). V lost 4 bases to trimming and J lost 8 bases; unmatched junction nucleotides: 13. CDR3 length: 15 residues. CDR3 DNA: TGTGCCAGTAGTAACAACCGGGACAGCATTATGGGCTACACCTTC. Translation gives CASSNNRDSIMGYTF.